These T cell receptor beta chains were read from a single sample in a study of T cell changes during pregnancy in multiple sclerosis. TCRdb's table, derived via immunoSEQ multiplex PCR, lists solely in-frame clones and lacks some. The data hold around 36,000 clones, with 75% to 95% observed a single time. Material: CD4+ T cells from peripheral blood mononuclear cells, obtained in the third trimester of pregnancy. The receptor set was obtained from a female donor with multiple sclerosis, enrolled in a pregnancy study. Both conserved end residues are part of each CDR3. A D gene is named only where the DNA matches it firmly. Size tells how often a clone was seen (once, few, many) or the class of an expanded clone, and some rows leave it out.

>NA|NA|TRBV7-9|TRBJ1-1
TGTGCCAGCAGCTTAGATGGCCTGAACACTGAAGCTTTCTTT
CASSLDGLNTEAFF
>NA|NA|TRBV16|TRBJ1-1
TGTGCCAGCACGAAGGGGCGGGGGACTGAAGCTTTCTTT
CASTKGRGTEAFF
>once|NA|TRBV27|TRBJ1-5
TGTGCCAGCAGTTTCAGGGGACGGGGAAATCAGCCCCAGCATTTT
CASSFRGRGNQPQHF
>NA|NA|TRBV5-1|TRBJ2-3
TGCGCCAGCAGCTCACAGGGCACAGATACGCAGTATTTT
CASSSQGTDTQYF
>NA|NA|TRBV19|TRBJ2-3
TGTGCCAGTAGTATGGCAGGGTCATTTACAGATACGCAGTATTTT
CASSMAGSFTDTQYF
>NA|TRBD2|TRBV2|TRBJ2-3
TGTGCCAGCAGCAAGACTAGCGGCGACACAGATACGCAGTATTTT
CASSKTSGDTDTQYF
>NA|NA|TRBV21-1|TRBJ2-5
TGTGCCAGCAGCAAATATTTCTTAAACAGGGGAACCGAGACCCAGTACTTC
CASSKYFLNRGTETQYF
>NA|NA|TRBV5-1|TRBJ2-1
TGCGCCAGCAGCTCCGTTACAGGATACGGTGAGCAGTTCTTC
CASSSVTGYGEQFF
>NA|NA|TRBV5-6|TRBJ1-3
TGTGCCAGCAGCCTCCCGACGGGGATCGGTGGAAACACCATATATTTT
CASSLPTGIGGNTIYF
>NA|NA|TRBV29-1|TRBJ2-1
TGCAGCGTTGGGCCAACCTCCTACAATGAGCAGTTCTTC
CSVGPTSYNEQFF
>once|TRBD1|TRBV7-9|TRBJ2-3
TGTGCCAGCAGCTTACTCGGACAGGGTCCAGATACGCAGTATTTT
CASSLLGQGPDTQYF
>NA|NA|TRBV30|TRBJ1-3
TGTGCCTGGAGTGTTTGGACAGATGGAAACACCATATATTTT
CAWSVWTDGNTIYF
>NA|NA|TRBV5-6|TRBJ1-3
TGTGCCAGCAGCCTTGGACAGAAGACCTCTGGAAACACCATATATTTT
CASSLGQKTSGNTIYF
>NA|NA|TRBV5-4|TRBJ2-1
TGTGCCAGCAGCTTGGGAGCGGAGGTCTACAATGAGCAGTTCTTC
CASSLGAEVYNEQFF
>NA|NA|TRBV5-1|TRBJ2-1
TGCGCCAGCAGCTTCGGGACTGACAATGAGCAGTTCTTC
CASSFGTDNEQFF
>once|TRBD1|TRBV30|TRBJ2-5
TGTGCCTGGGCAGGGGGCCTAAGAGAGACCCAGTACTTC
CAWAGGLRETQYF
>NA|NA|TRBV2|TRBJ1-1
TGTGCCAGCAGGGAGGCGGGGTCCACTGAAGCTTTCTTT
CASREAGSTEAFF
>NA|NA|TRBV28|TRBJ2-1
TGTGCCAGCAGTAACCCGGGACAAGGACGGCCTCCGGGATACAATGAGCAGTTCTTC
CASSNPGQGRPPGYNEQFF
>NA|NA|TRBV4-1|TRBJ1-1
TGCGCCAGCAGCCAAGATAGACAGCTGAACACTGAAGCTTTCTTT
CASSQDRQLNTEAFF
>NA|NA|TRBV5-4|TRBJ2-3
TGTGCCAGCAGGTTGACCACTAGCACAGATACGCAGTATTTT
CASRLTTSTDTQYF
>NA|NA|TRBV5-1|TRBJ2-6
TGCGCCAGCAGCTTGGACAGGGCAGCCGGGGCCAACGTCCTGACTTTC
CASSLDRAAGANVLTF
>NA|TRBD1|TRBV18|TRBJ1-5
TGTGCCAGCTCACAGACAGGGGATAGGAATCAGCCCCAGCATTTT
CASSQTGDRNQPQHF
>NA|NA|TRBV27|TRBJ2-3
TGTGCCAGCAGTTTAAAACAGGGTGGCACAGATACGCAGTATTTT
CASSLKQGGTDTQYF
>NA|NA|TRBV5-8|TRBJ2-3
TGTGCCAGCAGCCTGGGCTTCCGGGACACCACAGATACGCAGTATTTT
CASSLGFRDTTDTQYF
>NA|TRBD1|TRBV10-2|TRBJ1-2
TGCGCCAGCAGTTCGGGACAGGGGAGCTATGGCTACACCTTC
CASSSGQGSYGYTF
>once|NA|TRBV6-6|TRBJ2-2
TGTGCCAGCAGTTACGGCGCGACAGGGAACACCGGGGAGCTGTTTTTT
CASSYGATGNTGELFF
>NA|NA|TRBV7-8|TRBJ2-7
TGTGCCAGCAGCCTAACCGGGGGTGGGAGCTCCTACGAGCAGTACTTC
CASSLTGGGSSYEQYF
>NA|NA|TRBV28|TRBJ1-1
TGTGCCAGCAGTCCATTGCCAACAGGGTCCACTGAAGCTTTCTTT
CASSPLPTGSTEAFF
>NA|TRBD1|TRBV5-1|TRBJ2-2
TGCGCCAGCAGCTTGGGGGACAGGATCACCGGGGAGCTGTTTTTT
CASSLGDRITGELFF
>NA|TRBD1|TRBV6-5|TRBJ2-2
TGTGCCAGCAGTAAGCGCCAGGGGGCTTTCAGGGAGCTGTTTTTT
CASSKRQGAFRELFF
>NA|NA|TRBV19|TRBJ1-2
TGTGCCAGTAGTTATCAACGTCCCCCCCAGGGTACTGGCTATGGCTACACCTTC
CASSYQRPPQGTGYGYTF
>NA|TRBD2|TRBV7-7|TRBJ2-2
TGTGCCAGCAGCTCGTCTAGCGGGAGGGCCGGCACCGGGGAGCTGTTTTTT
CASSSSSGRAGTGELFF
>once|NA|TRBV19|TRBJ2-3
TGTGCCAGTAGTATGACAGATCTCTCAGATACGCAGTATTTT
CASSMTDLSDTQYF
>once|TRBD1|TRBV7-3|TRBJ2-2
TGTGCCAGCAGTCTACAGGGGCCAAACACCGGGGAGCTGTTTTTT
CASSLQGPNTGELFF
>NA|NA|TRBV5-8|TRBJ1-1
TGTGCCAGCAGCGCGAATAAGGGGGGGTTGAACACTGAAGCTTTCTTT
CASSANKGGLNTEAFF
>NA|TRBD2|TRBV19|TRBJ2-5
TGTGCCAGTAGGCGGGGCGCGGGAGGGATACAAGAGACCCAGTACTTC
CASRRGAGGIQETQYF
>once|TRBD1|TRBV7-9|TRBJ2-2
TGTGCCAGCAGCGGACAGGGGGACACCGGGGAGCTGTTTTTT
CASSGQGDTGELFF
>NA|TRBD1|TRBV7-2|TRBJ2-7
TGTGCCAGCAGCCCGGCCGACAGGGCGCGCGAGCAGTACTTC
CASSPADRAREQYF
>NA|NA|TRBV19|TRBJ2-7
TGTGCCAGTAGTATGAGGCCCCAGAGGCGGGTCTCCTACGAGCAGTACTTC
CASSMRPQRRVSYEQYF
>NA|NA|TRBV5-1|TRBJ2-5
TGCGCCAGCAGCTCCTCGGACCTGGGAGGAGAGACCCAGTACTTC
CASSSSDLGGETQYF
>NA|NA|TRBV15|TRBJ1-1
TGTGCCACCAGCACCGGGGGGATAAACACTGAAGCTTTCTTT
CATSTGGINTEAFF
>NA|NA|TRBV2|TRBJ2-2
TGTGCCAGCAAGAAGGTATTGGGAGCCGGGGAGCTGTTTTTT
CASKKVLGAGELFF
>NA|TRBD2|TRBV2|TRBJ2-1
TGTGCCAGCAGCGAGGACCTAGCGGGGTCCCAGTTCTTC
CASSEDLAGSQFF
>NA|TRBD1|TRBV6-1|TRBJ1-2
TGTGCCAGCAGCTACCCCGCAGGGGGCAGCTATGGCTACACCTTC
CASSYPAGGSYGYTF
>NA|NA|TRBV19|TRBJ2-7
TGTGCCTCCGGGACTCGGGGTCGCGAGCAGTACTTC
CASGTRGREQYF
>NA|NA|TRBV5-1|TRBJ1-1
TGCGCCAGCAGCAGGGACAAAGCTGAAGCTTTCTTT
CASSRDKAEAFF
>NA|NA|TRBV18|TRBJ2-2
TGTGCCAGCTCACCCGAACGGCCAGCGGGCACCGGGGAGCTGTTTTTT
CASSPERPAGTGELFF
>NA|TRBD2|TRBV2|TRBJ2-2
TGTGCCAGCAGCCTCGGACTAGCGGGAGGGGGCGGGGAGCTGTTTTTT
CASSLGLAGGGGELFF